Below are 30 T cell receptor beta chains sequenced from a single sample in a study of blood T cells in healthy people across ages. Using a J-beta primer mix together with a sample-barcoded 5' primer, a second PCR was run for roughly 7 to 12 cycles. TCRdb reprocessed the 5' RACE reads with MiXCR, giving one entry per CDR3 protein. The sample lists over 500,000 distinct CDR3 sequences, roughly half occurring once. Material for sequencing was blood. The origin of the receptors is an elderly woman in good health.

This clonotype was recorded a few times. The V and J genes are TRBV5-1 and TRBJ1-1, with D unclear. From germline, CDR1 is SGHRS and CDR2 YFSETQ. The CDR3 contains 15 residues. V lost 0 bases and J lost 2, with 11 bases in between. The CDR3 DNA is TGCGCCAGCAGCTTGGCACCGGGCTATAACACTGAAGCTTTCTTT. Translation: CASSLAPGYNTEAFF.

The chain combines TRBV3-1 with TRBJ2-2; the D is unclear. The CDR3 is made up of 15 amino acids. V gave up 4 bases and J gave up 4 bases, with 13 bases separating them. Per the germline V gene, CDR1 is LGHDT and CDR2 is YNNKEL (reference sequence). CDR3 residues: CASSPWGLGTGELFF. CDR3 nucleotide sequence: TGTGCCAGCAGCCCATGGGGTCTCGGCACCGGGGAGCTGTTTTTT.

The CDR3 bases are TGTGCCAGCAGTGACTCGGGACAGGGTGCTACAGATACGCAGTATTTT. Translated, it gives CASSDSGQGATDTQYF. The V and J genes are TRBV25-1 and TRBJ2-3; 9 bases align to TRBD1. The V gene end was trimmed by 3 bases and the J gene end by 3 bases; junction bases not matched to a gene: 7. The CDR3 is 16 amino acids. CDR1 is MGHDK and CDR2 is SYGVNS in the germline V gene.

This clonotype was seen only a few times. This chain connects TRBV2 to TRBJ2-6; 9 bases align to TRBD1. The germline gives CDR1 SNHLY, CDR2 FYNNEI. The CDR3 length is 18 residues. V lost 6 bases, J lost 1 base, and 10 bases stayed unmatched. The CDR3, as DNA: TGTGCCAGCAGGACCTACGGGACAGGGTTTTCTGGGGCCAACGTCCTGACTTTC. Translation gives CASRTYGTGFSGANVLTF.

Remarks on this clonotype: This may arise from a read error, as a much more abundant clone is one base away. The V gene is TRBV9, the J gene TRBJ2-3; D gene unclear. This CDR3 comprises 15 residues. CDR1 and CDR2 (germline): SGDLS, YYNGEE. CDR3 residues: CASGVVPIRTDTQYF. The CDR3 nucleotides read TGTGCCAGCGGCGTAGTACCGATACGCACAGATACGCAGTATTTT.

CDR3 in amino acids: CSAREGRDEQYF. CDR3 nucleotide sequence: TGCAGTGCTAGAGAAGGCAGGGACGAGCAGTACTTC. V usage is TRBV20-1 and J usage is TRBJ2-5; TRBD1 is a possible D gene (5 bases). The end of the DNA is better explained by TRBJ2-7, so the J call may be wrong. This CDR3 is 12 amino acids long. CDR1 DFQATT and CDR2 SNEGSKA come from the germline V gene (reference sequence).

This chain joins TRBV20-1 and TRBJ2-1; 8 bases map to TRBD2. The length of the CDR3 is 17 residues. The V and J ends lost 0 bases and 9 bases, in that order; junction bases with no gene match: 16. CDR1 is DFQATT and CDR2 is SNEGSKA in the germline V gene (reference sequence). The CDR3 sequence is CSARDPRKEAGVSEQFF. The CDR3 nucleotides read TGCAGTGCTAGAGACCCCAGGAAGGAAGCGGGGGTGAGTGAGCAGTTCTTC.

This chain uses TRBV3-1 with TRBJ2-1, with D perhaps matching TRBD2 (5 bases). Germline V gene sequence: CDR1 LGHDT, CDR2 YNNKEL (reference sequence). Deletions cut 5 bases from V and 7 bases from J, with 9 bases between. The CDR3 spans 12 residues. The CDR3 loop is CASSSDSNEQFF. Here the CDR3 DNA reads TGTGCCAGCAGCTCGGACTCAAATGAGCAGTTCTTC.

In its sample, this clonotype was seen a few times. The chain uses TRBV9 and TRBJ1-2, with TRBD1 matching over 7 bases. This CDR3 region has 13 residues. V lost 4 bases to trimming and J lost 8 bases; unmatched junction nucleotides: 8. CDR1 and CDR2 (germline): SGDLS, YYNGEE. CDR3 amino acids: CASSFGTAGGYTF. As DNA, the CDR3 is TGTGCCAGCAGCTTCGGGACAGCAGGCGGCTACACCTTC.

For this clonotype: Sequence at one end of the junction differs from germline and may be a read error. J is TRBJ2-7 and V is TRBV5-1, with 7 bases matching TRBD2. There are 13 residues in the CDR3. CDR1 is SGHRS, CDR2 YFSETQ, per germline. The CDR3 coding sequence is TGTGCCAGCAGTTGGGGGGGCTCCTACGAGCAGTACTTC. Amino acids: CASSWGGSYEQYF.

CDR3 nucleotide sequence: TGTGCCAGCAGTGATTCCGGGACGGCACGCTACGAGCAGTACTTC. Its protein product is CASSDSGTARYEQYF. The J gene is TRBJ2-7, the V gene TRBV25-1; possibly TRBD1 or TRBD2 for D (5 bases each). CDR1 is MGHDK and CDR2 is SYGVNS in the germline V gene. The CDR3 is made up of 15 amino acids. With 3 bases removed from V and 3 bases from J, the gap between germline ends came to 15 bases.

This clonotype was detected only a few times. This chain connects TRBV5-8 to TRBJ2-7; D gene uncertain. This CDR3 comprises 12 residues. The V gene lost 4 bases and the J gene lost 0 bases, with 5 bases spanning the gap. CDR1 SGHTS and CDR2 YDEGEE come from the germline V gene. CDR3: CASSASSYEQYF. CDR3 sequence (DNA): TGTGCCAGCAGCGCCAGCTCCTACGAGCAGTACTTC. The variable domain in full, completed from reference TRBV5-8 and TRBJ2-7, reads EAGVTQSPTHLIKTRGQQATLRCSPISGHTSVYWYQQALGLGLQFLLWYDEGEERNRGNFPPRFSGRQFPNYSSELNVNALELEDSALYLCASSASSYEQYFGPGTRLTVT.

This clonotype was observed a single time. A read error may explain this, as a much larger clone is one base away. The chain uses TRBV7-2 and TRBJ1-2, with D perhaps matching TRBD1 (5 bases). The CDR3 extends over 14 amino acids. The ends were cut back, 5 bases at V and 5 bases at J, with 15 bases in the middle. From germline, CDR1 is SGHTA and CDR2 FQGNSA. The CDR3 coding sequence is TGTACCAGCAGCCTAATGGGGCCTCAATATGGCTACACCTTC. Protein: CTSSLMGPQYGYTF.

The J gene is TRBJ2-7, the V gene TRBV2; 8 nucleotides line up with TRBD2. The J call may be incorrect, as the DNA end agrees better with TRBJ2-5. CDR3 length: 13 amino acids. CDR1 is SNHLY, CDR2 FYNNEI, per germline. The DNA for the CDR3 is TGTGCCAGCAGTCCAAGCGGGGGTGGGACCCAGTACTTC. This gives the protein CASSPSGGGTQYF.

This chain connects TRBV25-1 to TRBJ2-7; 9 bases match TRBD1. Trimming took 6 bases from V and 3 from J; bases not matched to a gene: 6. The germline CDR1 and CDR2 sequences are MGHDK and SYGVNS. The CDR3 covers 14 residues. The CDR3 region is CASSRTGVNYEQYF. For the CDR3, the DNA is TGTGCCAGCAGCCGGACAGGGGTAAACTACGAGCAGTACTTC.

In this sample, this clonotype turned up once. CDR3 sequence reads: CAISESRNLEFF. For the CDR3, the DNA is TGTGCCATCAGTGAGTCTCGGAATTTGGAGTTCTTC. The chain links TRBV10-3 to TRBJ2-1; no firm D call. V lost 0 bases to trimming and J lost 14 bases, with 11 bases between them. The CDR3 is 12 residues long. CDR1 and CDR2 from the germline V gene are ENHRY and SYGVKD.

The chain has TRBV12-3 or TRBV12-4 and TRBJ1-2; D ambiguous. Trimming took off 5 bases at V and 3 bases at J, with 10 bases between the two ends. The CDR3 length is 13 residues. CDR3 in amino acids: CASSVRADYGYTF. CDR3 nucleotides: TGTGCCAGCAGTGTTAGGGCGGACTATGGCTACACCTTC.

This sequence joins TRBV27 and TRBJ1-5, with a possible D match to TRBD1 (6 bases). Germline V gives CDR1 MNHEY, CDR2 SMNVEV (reference sequence). V was shortened by 7 bases and J by 1 base, with 11 bases between the two germline ends. The CDR3 is made up of 14 amino acids. CDR3 sequence reads: CASNQQGSNQPQHF. Written as DNA, the CDR3 is TGTGCCAGCAACCAACAGGGAAGCAATCAGCCCCAGCATTTT.

This clonotype was detected a few times. The chain carries TRBV20-1 and TRBJ2-7, with TRBD2 matching 7 bases. The germline V gene has CDR1 DFQATT and CDR2 SNEGSKA (reference sequence). The CDR3 is made up of 13 amino acids. Germline trimming cut 1 base from V and 2 bases from J; bases unmatched to any gene: 2. The CDR3 nucleotides read TGCAGTGCTAGAGCTAGCGGAACCTACGAGCAGTACTTC. Translation: CSARASGTYEQYF.

The chain is built from TRBV7-9 and TRBJ2-2; the D gene is possibly TRBD1 (5 bases). CDR3 length equals 15 residues. CDR1 and CDR2 from the germline V gene are SEHNR and FQNEAQ (reference sequence). V dropped 4 bases and J dropped 5 bases, with 14 bases sitting between them. The DNA of the CDR3 is TGTGCCAGCAGCTCCCAGGGTGCAGTAACCGGGGAGCTGTTTTTT. Translation: CASSSQGAVTGELFF. Together with reference TRBV7-9 and TRBJ2-2, the CDR3 gives the full variable domain: DTGVSQNPRHKITKRGQNVTFRCDPISEHNRLYWYRQTLGQGPEFLTYFQNEAQLEKSRLLSDRFSAERPKGSFSTLEIQRTEQGDSAMYLCASSSQGAVTGELFFGEGSRLTVL.

J is TRBJ2-5 and V is TRBV7-2; possibly TRBD1 for D (5 bases). Trimming removed 3 bases from V and 4 bases from J, with 15 bases in between. Germline CDR1 SGHTA, CDR2 FQGNSA. The CDR3 consists of 15 residues. The CDR3 nucleotides read TGTGCCAGCAGCTTTGTGGGATCCCAGGGAGAGACCCAGTACTTC. As protein: CASSFVGSQGETQYF. The full variable domain, with the rest looked up from reference TRBV7-2 and TRBJ2-5, is GAGVSQSPSNKVTEKGKDVELRCDPISGHTALYWYRQSLGQGLEFLIYFQGNSAPDKSGLPSDRFSAERTGGSVSTLTIQRTQQEDSAVYLCASSFVGSQGETQYFGPGTRLLVL.

Comments on this clonotype: A read error may produce the germline difference seen at one junction end. This sequence joins TRBV3-1 and TRBJ2-1, with D perhaps matching TRBD1 or TRBD2 (6 bases each). The CDR3 has 13 residues. Germline V gives CDR1 LGHDT, CDR2 YNNKEL (reference sequence). The CDR3 protein is CAGSRWGANEQFF. For the CDR3, the DNA is TGTGCCGGCAGCCGATGGGGGGCCAATGAGCAGTTCTTC.

This clonotype occurred many times. The chain couples TRBV5-5 to TRBJ1-2, with a weak D call TRBD1 (5 bases). Per the germline V gene, CDR1 is SGHKS and CDR2 is YYEKEE (reference sequence). This CDR3 has 15 residues. V gave up 0 bases and J gave up 0 bases, with 9 bases separating them. The chain's CDR3 is CASSLVQGANYGYTF. The CDR3 nucleotides are TGTGCCAGCAGCTTGGTGCAGGGAGCTAACTATGGCTACACCTTC.

This chain connects TRBV27 to TRBJ1-1, with no clear D. This CDR3 is 12 amino acids long. The germline V gene has CDR1 MNHEY and CDR2 SMNVEV (reference sequence). The germline V and J ends were trimmed by 3 bases and 9 bases, with 11 bases remaining between them. The CDR3, as DNA: TGTGCCAGCAGTTTCATCGGCCTGAAAGCTTTCTTT. Protein: CASSFIGLKAFF.

The chain links TRBV20-1 to TRBJ2-7; no definite D call. The end of the DNA is better explained by TRBJ2-5, so the J call may be wrong. The CDR3 has 15 residues. Germline V lookup: CDR1 DFQATT, CDR2 SNEGSKA (reference sequence). The DNA for the CDR3 is TGCAGTGCTAGAGATCGGGCTCGGGCACAAGAGACCCAGTACTTC. Its protein product is CSARDRARAQETQYF.

This clonotype was recorded many times. This may stem from a read error, because a much larger clone lies one nucleotide away. This sequence joins TRBV6-5 and TRBJ2-1; unclear D gene. The better agreement between TRBJ2-7 and the DNA end casts doubt on the J call. Per the germline V gene, CDR1 is MNHEY and CDR2 is SVGAGI. The CDR3 has 14 amino acids. The CDR3 bases are TGTGCCAGCTGCGACTCCAGCTCCTACAATGAGCAGTACTTC. Protein sequence: CASCDSSSYNEQYF.

This rearrangement joins TRBV6-5 to TRBJ2-3; D is uncertain. Deletions cut 0 bases from V and 5 bases from J, with 18 bases between. Per germline, CDR1 MNHEY and CDR2 SVGAGI. CDR3 length: 17 residues. The CDR3 sequence is CASSYSLAEIGIDTQYF. CDR3 nucleotides: TGTGCCAGCAGTTACTCGCTCGCGGAAATTGGCATAGATACGCAGTATTTT.

The chain employs TRBV30 and TRBJ2-5; 9 bases are shared with TRBD1. V shed 5 bases and J 1 base; nucleotides not matched to a gene: 5. Germline V gene data show CDR1 as GTSNPN and CDR2 as SVGIG (reference sequence). This CDR3 is 14 amino acids long. The CDR3 DNA sequence: TGTGCCTGGGAAAGGACAGGGGTCCAAGAGACCCAGTACTTC. This translates into CAWERTGVQETQYF.

This clonotype was seen more than once but under ten times. A much larger clone lies a single base off, so this may be a read error. J is TRBJ2-7 and V is TRBV7-2; either TRBD1 or TRBD2 may fit D (5 bases each). The DNA end favors TRBJ2-5, so the J call may be wrong. CDR3 length: 15 amino acids. Germline V lookup: CDR1 SGHTA, CDR2 FQGNSA. The CDR3 loop is CASSLVMLGDETQYF. The CDR3 DNA reads TGTGCCAGCAGCTTGGTTATGCTGGGGGACGAGACCCAGTACTTC.

V gene TRBV28 combines with J gene TRBJ2-1; D remains unclear. The CDR3 totals 16 residues. V was pared by 1 base and J by 0 bases, with 10 bases between. In germline, CDR1 is MDHEN, CDR2 SYDVKM. The CDR3 DNA reads TGTGCCAGCAGTTTATCAAGCCCTAGCTCCTACAATGAGCAGTTCTTC. This sequence encodes CASSLSSPSSYNEQFF.